Listed below are T cell receptor beta chains from one sample, sequenced in a study of OX40 agonist ivuxolimab in advanced cancers. Using immunoSEQ multiplex PCR, the repertoire was profiled, and TCRdb retains in-frame clones only, with some absent. The sample yields 60,000 to 100,000 clones, 85% to 95% seen once. Material: CD4+ or CD8+ T cells sorted from blood, obtained in a trial of the OX40 agonist ivuxolimab. The origin of the receptors is an adult with an advanced solid tumor such as melanoma, head and neck, liver or kidney cancer. Both conserved end residues are part of each CDR3. The order of the fields is D gene, CDR3 length, V gene, clone size, J gene, CDR3 protein, CDR3 DNA. D genes are given only for firm matches. The size field is filled for only some rows; it gives once, few, many or a size class.

TRBD2	13	TRBV6-5	-	TRBJ2-1	CASSYSGLAGEFF	TGTGCCAGCAGTTACTCAGGGCTAGCGGGGGAGTTCTTC
-	17	TRBV11-1	-	TRBJ1-5	CASSLGRGSQLSQPQHF	TGTGCCAGCAGCTTAGGTCGTGGGTCGCAACTTAGTCAGCCCCAGCATTTT
-	14	TRBV5-1	-	TRBJ2-5	CASSPGGSQETQYF	TGCGCCAGCAGTCCCGGGGGCAGCCAAGAGACCCAGTACTTC
-	14	TRBV7-9	-	TRBJ2-7	CASSNPGLPYEQYF	TGTGCCAGCTCCAATCCGGGACTCCCCTACGAGCAGTACTTC
-	14	TRBV6-5	-	TRBJ2-7	CASSYSTEISEQYF	TGTGCCAGCAGTTACTCGACAGAAATAAGCGAGCAGTACTTC
TRBD1	15	TRBV2	-	TRBJ1-5	CASSTHRGSNQPQHF	TGTGCCAGCAGTACCCACAGGGGGTCCAATCAGCCCCAGCATTTT
-	15	TRBV2	-	TRBJ2-7	CASSGRPSALNEQYF	TGTGCCAGCAGCGGCCGGCCTAGCGCTCTGAACGAGCAGTACTTC
-	13	TRBV6-5	-	TRBJ2-3	CASSYLLTDTQYF	TGTGCCAGCAGTTACCTACTGACAGATACGCAGTATTTT
-	14	TRBV15	-	TRBJ2-1	CATSRDRLRREQFF	TGTGCCACCAGCAGAGATCGACTGCGTCGCGAGCAGTTCTTC
-	10	TRBV5-1	-	TRBJ2-5	CASAEETQYF	TGCGCCAGCGCGGAGGAGACCCAGTACTTC
TRBD1	18	TRBV4-1	-	TRBJ2-7	CASSQQGVGDRSSYEQYF	TGCGCCAGCAGCCAGCAAGGGGTTGGGGACAGATCCTCCTACGAGCAGTACTTC
TRBD1	16	TRBV6-1	few	TRBJ2-5	CASSELLGTGEETQYF	TGTGCCAGCAGTGAACTATTGGGGACAGGGGAAGAGACCCAGTACTTC